This entry lists 28 T cell receptor beta chains sequenced from one sample in a study of tumor-infiltrating lymphocytes in localized non-small cell lung cancer. Generated by immunoSEQ multiplex PCR, the TCRdb table keeps only in-frame clones and is missing some. The sample has about 8,900 clones, 55% to 75% seen once; the top ten hold approximately 8.8%. Material for sequencing was uninvolved lung tissue not adjacent to the tumor. The receptor source for this set is a human donor with non-small cell lung cancer.

This sequence joins TRBV6-5 and TRBJ1-2; 8 nucleotides line up with TRBD1. Germline CDR1 reads MNHEY; CDR2 reads SVGAGI. Trimming removed 6 bases from V and 5 bases from J; junction bases left unmatched: 8. The CDR3 is made up of 14 amino acids. The DNA of the CDR3 is TGTGCCAGCAGCCCCCAGGGGGCAGGATATGGCTACACCTTC. Amino acid sequence: CASSPQGAGYGYTF.

The chain's CDR3 is CASRQTSGPYEQYF. In DNA form, the CDR3 reads TGTGCCAGCAGGCAAACTAGCGGACCCTACGAGCAGTACTTC. The rearrangement links TRBV27 to TRBJ2-7; 8 bases line up with TRBD2. The V gene's germline CDR1 is MNHEY and CDR2 SMNVEV (reference sequence). V lost 6 bases and J lost 2; bases outside the gene matches: 6. There are 14 residues in the CDR3.

The chain uses TRBV6-6 and TRBJ1-5; a possible D gene is TRBD1 (5 bases). The germline gives CDR1 MNHNY, CDR2 SVGAGI (reference sequence). This CDR3 has 13 amino acids. Trimming took 8 bases from V and 6 from J, leaving 14 bases between them. CDR3: CASLQGDIQPQHF. The DNA for the CDR3 is TGTGCCAGCTTGCAGGGTGACATTCAGCCCCAGCATTTT.

The chain has TRBV29-1 and TRBJ2-5, with 7 nucleotides matching TRBD1. The CDR3 covers 12 residues. Germline V gene data show CDR1 as SQVTM and CDR2 as ANQGSEA. Trimming at V came to 6 bases and at J to 5 bases, leaving 6 bases not matched to a gene. In nucleotides, the CDR3 is TGCAGCGTGACGACAGGGTCCGAGACCCAGTACTTC. Translation: CSVTTGSETQYF.

The chain joins TRBV6-1 to TRBJ1-5; 7 nucleotides agree with TRBD1. V shed 8 bases, J shed 9 bases, and the junction held 7 bases outside the gene matches. Germline-derived CDR1 and CDR2 are MNHNS and SASEGT. The CDR3 covers 12 residues. CDR3 in amino acids: CASDREKWPQHF. The CDR3 DNA is TGTGCCAGCGACAGGGAGAAGTGGCCCCAGCATTTT.

This clone has just a few counts. The chain joins TRBV30 to TRBJ1-2, with D possibly matching TRBD1 (5 bases). The CDR3 is 12 amino acids. Per germline, CDR1 GTSNPN and CDR2 SVGIG (reference sequence). Trimming shortened V by 2 bases and J by 8 bases, and 12 bases separated the two germline ends. In DNA form, the CDR3 reads TGTGCCTGGAGTTCGGACATGCAAGGCTACACCTTC. Encoded protein: CAWSSDMQGYTF.

The chain links TRBV5-1 to TRBJ2-7, with a possible D match to TRBD1 (6 bases). This CDR3 has 14 amino acids. Germline CDR1 is SGHRS and CDR2 is YFSETQ. V lost 0 bases, J lost 4 bases, and 11 bases lay in between. The CDR3 is CASSLERGKYEQYF. CDR3 nucleotide sequence: TGCGCCAGCAGCTTGGAAAGGGGGAAGTACGAGCAGTACTTC. Together with reference TRBV5-1 and TRBJ2-7, the CDR3 gives the full variable domain: KAGVTQTPRYLIKTRGQQVTLSCSPISGHRSVSWYQQTPGQGLQFLFEYFSETQRNKGNFPGRFSGRQFSNSRSEMNVSTLELGDSALYLCASSLERGKYEQYFGPGTRLTVT.

The chain employs TRBV28 and TRBJ2-1; the D is unclear. V was clipped by 7 bases and J by 8 bases, with 12 bases between them. The CDR3 covers 12 residues. CDR1 and CDR2 from the germline V gene are MDHEN and SYDVKM. The CDR3 is CASTDRVDEQFF. The CDR3, as DNA: TGTGCCAGCACCGATAGGGTCGATGAGCAGTTCTTC.

The rearrangement joins TRBV29-1 to TRBJ2-1; 11 bases are a match to TRBD1. Germline V lookup: CDR1 SQVTM, CDR2 ANQGSEA. CDR3 length: 15 amino acids. V lost 1 base and J lost 7; bases outside the gene matches: 6. The CDR3 nucleotides are TGCAGCGTTGAAGGAGGACAGGGGGCATCAAATGAGCAGTTCTTC. This encodes CSVEGGQGASNEQFF.

The V gene is TRBV7-2, the J gene TRBJ1-4; D is possibly TRBD1 (5 bases). Germline loops: CDR1 SGHTA, CDR2 FQGNSA. Trimming removed 1 base at V and 13 bases at J, with 16 bases between. CDR3 length: 14 amino acids. The CDR3 reads CASSLVGGTSPLFF. In nucleotides, the CDR3 is TGTGCCAGCAGCTTAGTAGGTGGGACCTCCCCACTGTTTTTT.

The chain recombines TRBV19 with TRBJ1-1; D is ambiguous. The CDR3 spans 14 residues. Germline V gives CDR1 LNHDA, CDR2 SQIVND (reference sequence). Trimming removed 3 bases at V and 7 bases at J, with 15 bases between. The CDR3: CASSIANGGIEAFF. The CDR3 nucleotides are TGTGCCAGTAGTATTGCGAACGGAGGCATTGAAGCTTTCTTT.

The gene calls are TRBV5-1 and TRBJ1-1; no clear D. Germline V CDR1 and CDR2: SGHRS, YFSETQ. Trimming left V 4 bases short and J 3 bases short, with 16 bases between. There are 15 residues in the CDR3. Written as DNA, the CDR3 is TGCGCCAGCAGCCCCTTGGCTGAATTGGACACTGAAGCTTTCTTT. Translated: CASSPLAELDTEAFF. Variable domain in full (rest from reference TRBV5-1 and TRBJ1-1): KAGVTQTPRYLIKTRGQQVTLSCSPISGHRSVSWYQQTPGQGLQFLFEYFSETQRNKGNFPGRFSGRQFSNSRSEMNVSTLELGDSALYLCASSPLAELDTEAFFGQGTRLTVV.

This chain links TRBV29-1 with TRBJ2-7, with 10 bases identical to TRBD1. Germline V gene sequence: CDR1 SQVTM, CDR2 ANQGSEA. V lost 7 bases to trimming and J lost 7 bases; unmatched junction nucleotides: 7. The CDR3 extends over 12 amino acids. The CDR3 DNA reads as TGCAGCGCCGGACAGGGGGTAGGAGAGCAGTACTTC. Translated, it gives CSAGQGVGEQYF.

The chain links TRBV7-7 to TRBJ2-1; either TRBD1 or TRBD2 may supply D (6 bases each). The germline CDR1 and CDR2 sequences are SSHAT and FNYEAQ (reference sequence). This CDR3 region has 15 residues. With 5 bases removed from V and 5 bases from J, the gap between germline ends came to 16 bases. The CDR3 loop is CASSPGGPGHNEQFF. In DNA form, the CDR3 reads TGTGCCAGCAGCCCTGGGGGGCCGGGTCACAATGAGCAGTTCTTC.

The V gene is TRBV19, the J gene TRBJ2-2, with D possibly matching TRBD2 (5 bases). Deletions cut 8 bases from V and 3 bases from J, with 7 bases between. The CDR3 length is 12 residues. CDR1 is LNHDA, CDR2 SQIVND, per germline (reference sequence). The CDR3 sequence is CASSGDTGELFF. CDR3 coding DNA: TGTGCCAGTTCCGGGGACACCGGGGAGCTGTTTTTT. Looking up the rest from reference TRBV19 and TRBJ2-2 gives the full variable domain: DGGITQSPKYLFRKEGQNVTLSCEQNLNHDAMYWYRQDPGQGLRLIYYSQIVNDFQKGDIAEGYSVSREKKESFPLTVTSAQKNPTAFYLCASSGDTGELFFGEGSRLTVL.

This clone rates as medium-sized. V usage is TRBV28 and J usage is TRBJ2-1; no definite D call. Germline CDR1 and CDR2: MDHEN and SYDVKM. V lost 0 bases and J 12 bases, leaving 12 bases between the germline ends. This CDR3 is built from 13 residues. The CDR3 loop reads CASSLWAVKAQFF. The CDR3 bases are TGTGCCAGCAGTTTATGGGCGGTCAAGGCGCAGTTCTTC.

The chain combines TRBV14 with TRBJ2-1; no firm D call. This CDR3 spans 12 amino acids. V lost 3 bases and J lost 9, with 9 bases in between. Germline lookup yields CDR1 SGHDN and CDR2 FVKESK. The CDR3 bases are TGTGCCAGCAGCCATACCCCGGCTGAGCAGTTCTTC. Translated: CASSHTPAEQFF.

The V gene is TRBV29-1, the J gene TRBJ2-5, with 7 bases lining up with TRBD1. Germline trimming cut 5 bases from V and 0 bases from J; bases unmatched to any gene: 6. This CDR3 region has 14 residues. CDR1 is SQVTM, CDR2 ANQGSEA, per germline. The DNA for the CDR3 is TGCAGCGTTAAAGGACAGGAGAACCAAGAGACCCAGTACTTC. It specifies CSVKGQENQETQYF.

In nucleotides, the CDR3 is TGTGCCAGCAGCTTAGGCACTCCGCGGGATACGCAGTATTTT. Encoded protein: CASSLGTPRDTQYF. The chain links TRBV11-2 to TRBJ2-3; unclear D gene. The V gene lost 1 base and the J gene lost 6 bases, with 11 bases spanning the gap. CDR1 and CDR2 from the germline V gene are SGHAT and FQNNGV. CDR3 length equals 14 residues.

The table lists this clone with a few counts. The V call is TRBV4-3, the J call TRBJ1-2, with D perhaps matching TRBD1 (6 bases). Between the trimmed V and J ends, which lost 4 bases and 5 bases, there was a span of 17 bases. The CDR3 is 15 amino acids. Looked up from germline, CDR1 is LGHNA and CDR2 is YSLEER. DNA of the CDR3: TGCGCCAGCAGCCCACTCCAGCCAGGGGAGTATGGCTACACCTTC. Its protein product is CASSPLQPGEYGYTF.

By proportion, this clone is medium-sized. V and J are TRBV5-6 and TRBJ2-7; 10 nucleotides line up with TRBD1. With 4 bases clipped from V and 1 base from J, the junction kept 14 bases outside the gene matches. Looked up from germline, CDR1 is SGHDT and CDR2 is YYEEEE. The CDR3 length is 18 residues. CDR3 DNA sequence: TGTGCCAGCAGCGGGGTCAAGGTTGGGGGACAGGGGTCCTACGAGCAGTACTTC. It is translated as CASSGVKVGGQGSYEQYF.

The chain links TRBV7-9 to TRBJ2-3; 7 bases are shared with TRBD2. The ends lost 5 bases at V and 8 bases at J; junction bases unmatched: 4. This CDR3 region has 12 residues. From germline, CDR1 is SEHNR and CDR2 FQNEAQ (reference sequence). This CDR3 reads CASSLGLGTQYF. CDR3 in DNA: TGTGCCAGCAGCCTCGGACTAGGTACGCAGTATTTT. Supplemented by reference TRBV7-9 and TRBJ2-3, the full variable domain reads DTGVSQNPRHKITKRGQNVTFRCDPISEHNRLYWYRQTLGQGPEFLTYFQNEAQLEKSRLLSDRFSAERPKGSFSTLEIQRTEQGDSAMYLCASSLGLGTQYFGPGTRLTVL.

This chain links TRBV9 with TRBJ2-3; 10 bases are shared with TRBD2. This CDR3 region has 17 residues. V shed 0 bases, J shed 5 bases, and the junction held 9 bases outside the gene matches. Germline V CDR1 and CDR2: SGDLS, YYNGEE. The CDR3 region has the DNA TGTGCCAGCAGCGTAGGGGGACTAGCGTTTCGCGTAGATACGCAGTATTTT. Translated: CASSVGGLAFRVDTQYF.

J is TRBJ1-5 and V is TRBV27; D uncertain. Germline V CDR1 and CDR2: MNHEY, SMNVEV (reference sequence). V was cut by 9 bases and J by 1 base, with 13 bases left in between. The CDR3 sequence is 14 residues long. CDR3 residues: CASQSVQSNQPQHF. CDR3 sequence (DNA): TGTGCCAGTCAATCTGTCCAGAGCAATCAGCCCCAGCATTTT.

The CDR3 DNA reads as TGTGCCAGTAGTTCCCCTTTCCAAGAGACCCAGTACTTC. This sequence encodes CASSSPFQETQYF. The V gene is TRBV19, the J gene TRBJ2-5; D not certain. Germline loops: CDR1 LNHDA, CDR2 SQIVND (reference sequence). The ends were cut back, 5 bases at V and 1 base at J, with 8 bases in the middle. The CDR3 is made up of 13 amino acids.

This clone was observed a single time. The CDR3 coding sequence is TGCAGCGTCTTCCGGACAGGAGTCATGAACACTGAAGCTTTCTTT. It translates to CSVFRTGVMNTEAFF. The V gene is TRBV29-1, the J gene TRBJ1-1, with 7 bases identical to TRBD1. Germline V gene lookup returns CDR1 SQVTM and CDR2 ANQGSEA. The J segment lost 0 bases and the V segment lost 6 bases, leaving 10 bases of the junction unmatched. The CDR3 totals 15 residues.

Only a few counts were recorded for this clone. The CDR3 DNA follows: TGTGCCATCAGTGCTGAGGAGAACAATGAGCAGTTCTTC. This sequence encodes CAISAEENNEQFF. The chain couples TRBV10-3 to TRBJ2-1; D is unresolved. With 4 bases removed from V and 5 bases from J, the gap between germline ends came to 9 bases. CDR1 and CDR2 from the germline V gene are ENHRY and SYGVKD. This CDR3 spans 13 amino acids.

This clone appeared a few times. This sequence joins TRBV20-1 and TRBJ2-7; unclear D gene. The CDR3 contains 10 residues. CDR1 and CDR2 from the germline V gene are DFQATT and SNEGSKA (reference sequence). The germline V and J ends were trimmed by 3 bases and 5 bases, with 5 bases remaining between them. Written as DNA, the CDR3 is TGCAGTGCTAGGTACCACGAGCAGTACTTC. Amino acids: CSARYHEQYF.